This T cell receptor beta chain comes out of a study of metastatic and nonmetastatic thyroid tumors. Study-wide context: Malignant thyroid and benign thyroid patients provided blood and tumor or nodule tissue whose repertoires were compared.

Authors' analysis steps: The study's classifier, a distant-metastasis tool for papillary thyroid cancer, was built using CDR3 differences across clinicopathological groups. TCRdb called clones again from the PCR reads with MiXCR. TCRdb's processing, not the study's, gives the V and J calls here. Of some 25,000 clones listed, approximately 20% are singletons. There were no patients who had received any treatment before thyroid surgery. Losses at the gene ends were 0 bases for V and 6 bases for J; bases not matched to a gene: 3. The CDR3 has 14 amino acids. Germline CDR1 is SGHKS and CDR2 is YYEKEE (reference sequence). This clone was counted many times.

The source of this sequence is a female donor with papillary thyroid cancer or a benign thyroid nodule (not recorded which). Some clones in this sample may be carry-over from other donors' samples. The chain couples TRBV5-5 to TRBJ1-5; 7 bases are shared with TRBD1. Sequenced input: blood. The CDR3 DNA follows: TGTGCCAGCAGCTTGGAGCAGGGGGTTCAGCCCCAGCATTTT. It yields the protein CASSLEQGVQPQHF.